These T cell receptor beta chains were read from a single sample in a study of PD-1 blockade in classical Hodgkin lymphoma. Only in-frame clones appear in the TCRdb table, and some are missing; sequencing was by immunoSEQ multiplex PCR. The sample comprises roughly 2,500 clones, just over 85% of which are singletons, and 1.3% to 1.5% rests with the top ten. The sequences come from CD4+ T cells from blood, collected at baseline. Receptor source: a human donor with classical Hodgkin lymphoma. Both conserved end residues are part of each CDR3. D genes are given only for firm matches. A row's size may be missing; if present it is once, few, many or a size class.

CDR3aa: CASSRTANYGYTF; CDR3nt: TGTGCCAGCAGCCGTACGGCTAACTATGGCTACACCTTC; d_gene: .; j_gene: TRBJ1-2; abundance: few; v_gene: TRBV14
CDR3aa: CASVVAGRSPLHF; CDR3nt: TGTGCCAGCGTGGTAGCGGGAAGATCACCCCTCCACTTT; d_gene: .; j_gene: TRBJ1-6; abundance: few; v_gene: TRBV6-1
CDR3aa: CASSPSSNQPQHF; CDR3nt: TGTGCCAGCTCACCCTCCAGCAATCAGCCCCAGCATTTT; d_gene: .; j_gene: TRBJ1-5; abundance: few; v_gene: TRBV18
CDR3aa: CASSLDPAWAAYNSPLHF; CDR3nt: TGTGCCAGCAGCTTAGATCCGGCTTGGGCAGCTTATAATTCACCCCTCCACTTT; d_gene: .; j_gene: TRBJ1-6; abundance: .; v_gene: TRBV7-9
CDR3aa: CASSRTGAIANTIYF; CDR3nt: TGCGCCAGCAGCCGTACAGGGGCAATAGCAAACACCATATATTTT; d_gene: TRBD1; j_gene: TRBJ1-3; abundance: few; v_gene: TRBV5-1
CDR3aa: CASSAIYEQYF; CDR3nt: TGTGCCAGCAGCGCGATTTACGAGCAGTACTTC; d_gene: .; j_gene: TRBJ2-7; abundance: .; v_gene: TRBV2
CDR3aa: CASSEANRGPGGYTF; CDR3nt: TGTGCCAGCAGTGAAGCGAACAGGGGGCCGGGTGGCTACACCTTC; d_gene: TRBD1; j_gene: TRBJ1-2; abundance: .; v_gene: TRBV2
CDR3aa: CASSPPGSGNTIYF; CDR3nt: TGTGCCAGCAGTCCTCCGGGGTCGGGAAACACCATATATTTT; d_gene: .; j_gene: TRBJ1-3; abundance: .; v_gene: TRBV28
CDR3aa: CASTSLGVGNTEAFF; CDR3nt: TGTGCCAGCACCTCTTTGGGGGTGGGGAACACTGAAGCTTTCTTT; d_gene: .; j_gene: TRBJ1-1; abundance: .; v_gene: TRBV28
CDR3aa: CASSQPRTSGRDEQFF; CDR3nt: TGCGCCAGCAGTCAACCTCGGACTAGCGGCCGGGATGAGCAGTTCTTC; d_gene: TRBD2; j_gene: TRBJ2-1; abundance: .; v_gene: TRBV23-1
CDR3aa: CASSLLGGLRPQHF; CDR3nt: TGTGCCAGCAGTTTGCTTGGGGGGCTGAGGCCCCAGCATTTT; d_gene: .; j_gene: TRBJ1-5; abundance: once; v_gene: TRBV6-5
CDR3aa: CAISAPGTGYYEQYF; CDR3nt: TGTGCCATCAGTGCCCCCGGGACAGGCTACTACGAGCAGTACTTC; d_gene: TRBD1; j_gene: TRBJ2-7; abundance: .; v_gene: TRBV10-3
CDR3aa: CASSPWGKGLSYNEQFF; CDR3nt: TGTGCCAGCAGCCCTTGGGGCAAGGGGTTAAGCTACAATGAGCAGTTCTTC; d_gene: .; j_gene: TRBJ2-1; abundance: .; v_gene: TRBV11-2
CDR3aa: CATSRDRTEAFF; CDR3nt: TGTGCCACCAGCAGAGACAGAACGGAAGCTTTCTTT; d_gene: .; j_gene: TRBJ1-1; abundance: few; v_gene: TRBV15
CDR3aa: CASSATGTGGPWYF; CDR3nt: TGTGCCAGCAGCGCAACCGGGACAGGAGGCCCCTGGTACTTC; d_gene: TRBD1; j_gene: TRBJ2-5; abundance: .; v_gene: TRBV9
CDR3aa: CASSLLAYNEQFF; CDR3nt: TGTGCCAGCAGTTTACTTGCCTACAATGAGCAGTTCTTC; d_gene: .; j_gene: TRBJ2-1; abundance: .; v_gene: TRBV27
CDR3aa: CASSTSWDRDYGYTF; CDR3nt: TGTGCCAGTAGTACCTCATGGGACAGGGATTATGGCTACACCTTC; d_gene: TRBD1; j_gene: TRBJ1-2; abundance: .; v_gene: TRBV19
CDR3aa: CSATGVPYEQYF; CDR3nt: TGCAGCGCCACGGGGGTTCCCTACGAGCAGTACTTC; d_gene: .; j_gene: TRBJ2-7; abundance: few; v_gene: TRBV29-1
CDR3aa: CASSLAGSWGHAFF; CDR3nt: TGCGCCAGCAGCTTGGCGGGATCCTGGGGCCACGCTTTCTTT; d_gene: .; j_gene: TRBJ1-1; abundance: .; v_gene: TRBV5-1
CDR3aa: CAWNNPGSSSYNEQFF; CDR3nt: TGTGCCTGGAATAATCCGGGCTCCAGCTCCTACAATGAGCAGTTCTTC; d_gene: .; j_gene: TRBJ2-1; abundance: .; v_gene: TRBV30
CDR3aa: CASSLGPVTKHNEQFF; CDR3nt: TGCGCCAGCAGTCTGGGTCCGGTCACGAAGCACAATGAGCAGTTCTTC; d_gene: .; j_gene: TRBJ2-1; abundance: .; v_gene: TRBV5-1
CDR3aa: CASSITGGLNNQPQHF; CDR3nt: TGTGCCAGCAGTATTACCGGGGGCCTAAACAATCAGCCCCAGCATTTT; d_gene: .; j_gene: TRBJ1-5; abundance: .; v_gene: TRBV28
CDR3aa: CASSWDFGSYEQYF; CDR3nt: TGTGCCAGCTCATGGGACTTCGGATCCTACGAGCAGTACTTC; d_gene: .; j_gene: TRBJ2-7; abundance: .; v_gene: TRBV18
CDR3aa: CASSIRDSTYNEQFF; CDR3nt: TGTGCCAGCTCCATCCGGGACTCAACCTACAATGAGCAGTTCTTC; d_gene: .; j_gene: TRBJ2-1; abundance: .; v_gene: TRBV18
CDR3aa: CASRPQATTDTQYF; CDR3nt: TGTGCCAGTCGCCCCCAGGCCACCACAGATACGCAGTATTTT; d_gene: .; j_gene: TRBJ2-3; abundance: .; v_gene: TRBV5-5
CDR3aa: CASTWTGYYGYTF; CDR3nt: TGTGCCAGCACTTGGACGGGCTACTATGGCTACACCTTC; d_gene: .; j_gene: TRBJ1-2; abundance: .; v_gene: TRBV2
CDR3aa: CSAPRGYGYTF; CDR3nt: TGCAGTGCCCCGAGGGGCTATGGCTACACCTTC; d_gene: .; j_gene: TRBJ1-2; abundance: .; v_gene: TRBV20-1
CDR3aa: CASSDRPYGYTF; CDR3nt: TGTGCCAGCAGTGACCGGCCCTATGGCTACACCTTC; d_gene: .; j_gene: TRBJ1-2; abundance: .; v_gene: TRBV27
CDR3aa: CAWSVNNEQFF; CDR3nt: TGTGCCTGGAGTGTAAACAATGAGCAGTTCTTC; d_gene: .; j_gene: TRBJ2-1; abundance: .; v_gene: TRBV30